One TCR beta chain is described in this entry. Its target is not known. This sample was taken from a study of T cell responses to AZD1222 COVID-19 vaccine. Points from the study as a whole: White British ancestry dominated among donors, who included more females, and clonal diversity was possibly underestimated. Seropositive status at baseline applied to only 5 or 6 AZD1222 recipients. Sampling captured repertoires only after the peak T cell response. Along spike, vaccine-associated CD4 TCRs were found throughout, with dominance at 160-218 and 743-854.

Here immunoSEQ multiplex PCR was the method, and the copy in TCRdb shows in-frame clones only, minus some. The table records more than 85,000 clones, 70% to 90% of them present only once. Trimming cost V 4 bases and J 5 bases, with 14 bases left between them. The CDR3 totals 14 residues. Germline loops: CDR1 MDHEN, CDR2 SYDVKM. The sequence was obtained from an adult who received the AZD1222 COVID-19 vaccine. The chain recombines TRBV28 with TRBJ1-2, with D perhaps matching TRBD1 (6 bases). Specimen: peripheral blood, collected 28 days after the second AZD1222 dose. CDR3 bases: TGTGCCAGCAGTTACCTGGACAGTGGATATGGCTACACCTTC. Its protein product is CASSYLDSGYGYTF.